The following is a T cell receptor (beta chain) sequence with its context. As yet, its antigen is unknown. It may be a read error: a sequence one base away is much more abundant. The CDR3 ends on some other residue instead of the conserved phenylalanine or tryptophan, so this is likely a read error. These data are taken from a study of blood T cells in healthy people across ages. Notes on the study in general: Shifts in expanded clonotypes may have been confounded by donor CMV status, which was unknown.

For the second PCR, which ran for about 7 to 11 cycles, a sample-barcoded 5' primer and a J-beta primer mix were used. TCRdb redid the calling of the 5' RACE reads with MiXCR, one entry per CDR3 protein. This table has fewer than 2,000,000 distinct CDR3 sequences, 39% appearing once. This CDR3 comprises 11 residues. V was trimmed by 3 bases and J by 6 bases, leaving 3 bases between them. Sequencing was carried out using blood. This sequence was found in a human donor in good health. The V gene is TRBV12-3 or TRBV12-4, the J gene TRBJ2-1; D unresolved. CDR3 DNA sequence: TGTGCCAGCAGTTTCTTCAATGAGCAGTTCGTC. Translating gives CASSFFNEQFV.